This TCR beta chain was sequenced for a study of blood T cell repertoires in COVID-19. Authors' data handling: Amplification of reference gene primers was used by the study to estimate nucleated cell counts. Libraries were prepared by immunoSEQ multiplex PCR; TCRdb keeps only in-frame clonotypes and omits some of them. The V and J calls and the clone size are those of that table, but D and trimming were determined from the DNA. The data contain some 260,000 clones, roughly 80% of them seen just once; the ten biggest clones take up 4% to 4.5%. This clone was seen a handful of times. V dropped 6 bases and J dropped 3; count of bases not matched to a gene: 11. The CDR3 consists of 16 residues. The germline CDR1 and CDR2 sequences are MNHEY and SMNVEV (reference sequence).

The genes are TRBV27 and TRBJ1-2, with 9 bases fitting TRBD1. The sample taken for sequencing was peripheral blood. The receptor comes from a middle-aged woman with active or convalescent COVID-19. CDR3 amino acids: CASSNTGTGRDYGYTF. In nucleotides, the CDR3 is TGTGCCAGCAGCAACACCGGGACAGGGAGGGACTATGGCTACACCTTC.